Detailed here is one TCR gamma chain. The CDR3 runs 16 residues. Losses at the gene ends were 8 bases for V and 7 bases for J; bases not matched to a gene: 17. TCRdb re-processed the multiplex PCR reads via CATT. The sample holds about 2,200 gamma-chain clones, under 10% seen once. The sample comes from a study of gamma delta lymphoproliferative disorders and STAT genes. PBMCs from patients and controls supplied the genomic DNA for sequencing. This clonotype was sampled from a human donor with gamma-delta T-cell large granular lymphocyte leukemia. The sequenced sample was blood. The J gene is TRGJP1, the V gene TRGV10. TCRdb gives no J gene; it was assigned here by matching the DNA to germline. TRGV10 is flagged as an ORF with uncertain function. CDR3 nucleotides: TGTGCTGCGTGGGATATGGGGGGTCTCAATGGTTGGTTCAAGATATTT. This sequence encodes CAAWDMGGLNGWFKIF.